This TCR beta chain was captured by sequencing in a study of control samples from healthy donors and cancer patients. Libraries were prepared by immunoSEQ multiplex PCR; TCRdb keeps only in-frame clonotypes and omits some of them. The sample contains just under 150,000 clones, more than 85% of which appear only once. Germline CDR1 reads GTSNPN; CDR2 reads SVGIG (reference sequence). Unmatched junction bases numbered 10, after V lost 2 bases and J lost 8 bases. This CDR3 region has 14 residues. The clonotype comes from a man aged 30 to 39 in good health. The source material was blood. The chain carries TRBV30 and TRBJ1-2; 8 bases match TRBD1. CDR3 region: CAWSLTGVEEGYTF. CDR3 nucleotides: TGTGCCTGGAGTCTGACAGGGGTTGAGGAGGGCTACACCTTC.